This is a list of T cell receptor beta chains from one sample in a study of blood T cell repertoires in COVID-19. Generated by immunoSEQ multiplex PCR, the TCRdb table keeps only in-frame clones and is missing some. The sample lists 380,000 or so clones, roughly 86% occurring once. The sample consisted of PBMCs or T cells enriched from blood (not recorded which). The receptors derive from a young man who had recovered from COVID-19. CDR3s include the opening cysteine and the closing phenylalanine or tryptophan. The order of the fields is CDR3 length, J gene, clone size, V gene, D gene, CDR3 protein, CDR3 DNA. D genes are given only for firm matches. A row's size may be missing; if present it is once, few, many or a size class.

15 | TRBJ1-2 | once | TRBV9 | NA | CASSADSSDNYGYTF | TGTGCCAGCAGCGCCGACAGTAGTGACAACTATGGCTACACCTTC
19 | TRBJ2-7 | NA | TRBV10-2 | TRBD2 | CASSDPAGGRTSPTYEQYF | TGCGCCAGCAGTGACCCAGCGGGGGGCCGAACCTCTCCGACCTACGAGCAGTACTTC
12 | TRBJ1-1 | NA | TRBV29-1 | TRBD1 | CSVRQGAVEAFF | TGCAGCGTTAGACAGGGGGCGGTTGAAGCTTTCTTT
14 | TRBJ2-3 | NA | TRBV6-1 | NA | CASSEVGYTDTQYF | TGTGCCAGCAGTGAGGTCGGGTACACAGATACGCAGTATTTT
13 | TRBJ2-3 | NA | TRBV11-2 | NA | CASSSLFADTQYF | TGTGCCAGCAGCTCCCTCTTCGCAGATACGCAGTATTTT
16 | TRBJ1-5 | NA | TRBV6-4 | NA | CASSPGPPGGNQPQHF | TGTGCCAGCAGCCCTGGCCCACCCGGGGGCAATCAGCCCCAGCATTTT
14 | TRBJ1-6 | NA | TRBV12-5 | TRBD1 | CASGFRQGASPLHF | TGTGCTAGTGGTTTCCGACAGGGAGCCTCACCCCTCCACTTT
17 | TRBJ1-1 | NA | TRBV6-1 | NA | CASSESGGDRQNTEAFF | TGTGCCAGCAGTGAAAGTGGTGGCGACAGGCAGAACACTGAAGCTTTCTTT
17 | TRBJ1-4 | NA | TRBV4-2 | TRBD1 | CASSHRDRGATNEKLFF | TGTGCCAGCAGCCACCGGGACAGGGGTGCAACTAATGAAAAACTGTTTTTT
14 | TRBJ1-1 | NA | TRBV30 | NA | CAWSPDGQYTEAFF | TGTGCCTGGAGTCCAGACGGACAGTACACTGAAGCTTTCTTT
15 | TRBJ2-5 | once | TRBV30 | NA | CAWSPTWGLQETQYF | TGTGCCTGGAGCCCGACCTGGGGACTGCAAGAGACCCAGTACTTC
15 | TRBJ2-1 | NA | TRBV5-5 | NA | CASSFAGAKPMKQFF | TGTGCCAGCAGCTTTGCGGGGGCGAAACCAATGAAGCAGTTCTTC
13 | TRBJ1-6 | NA | TRBV19 | NA | CASSEGRVSPLHF | TGTGCCAGTAGCGAGGGGAGGGTTTCACCCCTCCACTTT
16 | TRBJ1-6 | few | TRBV6-1 | NA | CASSEGRGFYNSPLHF | TGTGCCAGCAGTGAGGGGAGGGGGTTCTATAATTCACCCCTCCACTTT
16 | TRBJ2-1 | NA | TRBV3-1/TRBV3-2 | TRBD1 | CASSQDLGTAANEQFF | TGTGCCAGCAGCCAAGATCTCGGGACAGCGGCAAATGAGCAGTTCTTC
15 | TRBJ1-5 | few | TRBV4-1 | NA | CASSHEGLGDQPQHF | TGCGCCAGCAGCCATGAAGGGTTAGGGGATCAGCCCCAGCATTTT
10 | TRBJ1-2 | NA | TRBV24-1 | NA | CATLSDGYTF | TGTGCCACCTTATCCGATGGCTACACCTTC
15 | TRBJ2-7 | NA | TRBV9 | TRBD1 | CASSLTGATSYEQYF | TGTGCCAGCAGCCTCACAGGGGCCACTTCCTACGAGCAGTACTTC
14 | TRBJ2-3 | NA | TRBV4-2 | NA | CASSQDWVADTQYF | TGTGCCAGCAGCCAAGATTGGGTAGCGGATACGCAGTATTTT
14 | TRBJ2-1 | NA | TRBV19 | NA | CASKEGLQLGEQFF | TGTGCCAGTAAGGAGGGACTCCAGCTAGGTGAGCAGTTCTTC
15 | TRBJ2-3 | NA | TRBV3-1/TRBV3-2 | TRBD2 | CASSPSGLTTDTQYF | TGTGCCAGCAGCCCCTCGGGACTAACCACAGATACGCAGTATTTT
17 | TRBJ2-3 | NA | TRBV3-1/TRBV3-2 | NA | CASSQGSGSGSTDTQYF | TGTGCCAGCAGCCAAGGATCGGGGAGCGGGAGCACAGATACGCAGTATTTT
14 | TRBJ1-4 | NA | TRBV7-2 | NA | CASSSYGQYEKLFF | TGTGCCAGCAGCTCCTACGGACAATATGAAAAACTGTTTTTT
16 | TRBJ1-4 | NA | TRBV6-5 | TRBD1 | CASSYSSGQGNEKLFF | TGTGCCAGCAGTTACTCCTCGGGACAGGGGAATGAAAAACTGTTTTTT
14 | TRBJ2-1 | NA | TRBV7-8 | NA | CASSLREAYNEQFF | TGTGCCAGCAGCTTACGGGAAGCCTACAATGAGCAGTTCTTC
11 | TRBJ2-3 | NA | TRBV7-2 | TRBD2 | CASVLAVEQYF | TGTGCCAGCGTACTAGCGGTAGAGCAGTATTTT
15 | TRBJ2-1 | NA | TRBV19 | NA | CASSIGGPSYNEQFF | TGTGCCAGTAGTATCGGGGGGCCCTCCTACAATGAGCAGTTCTTC
21 | TRBJ2-3 | NA | TRBV10-3 | TRBD2 | CAISESRGLAGGPRGTDTQYF | TGTGCCATCAGTGAGTCGAGGGGGCTAGCGGGGGGCCCTCGGGGCACAGATACGCAGTATTTT
14 | TRBJ1-2 | few | TRBV18 | NA | CASSPGVANYGYTF | TGTGCCAGCTCACCCGGAGTAGCTAACTATGGCTACACCTTC
14 | TRBJ2-3 | NA | TRBV2 | NA | CASSDGRSPDTQYF | TGTGCCAGCAGTGATGGAAGGAGCCCAGATACGCAGTATTTT
16 | TRBJ1-2 | NA | TRBV25-1 | TRBD1 | CASSDEVDRDIYGYTF | TGTGCCAGCAGTGACGAGGTGGACAGGGATATCTATGGCTACACCTTC
15 | TRBJ2-1 | NA | TRBV6-2/TRBV6-3 | TRBD1 | CASSPGQGAYNEQFF | TGTGCCAGCAGTCCCGGACAGGGGGCATACAATGAGCAGTTCTTC
15 | TRBJ2-2 | NA | TRBV2 | TRBD1 | CASRTQQGAAGELFF | TGTGCCAGCAGGACCCAGCAGGGGGCTGCCGGGGAGCTGTTTTTT
15 | TRBJ1-6 | NA | TRBV6-2/TRBV6-3 | TRBD1 | CASSYPSGTASPLHF | TGTGCCAGCAGTTATCCTTCGGGGACAGCCTCACCCCTCCACTTT
14 | TRBJ2-7 | NA | TRBV6-5 | TRBD1 | CASRTTGGSYEQYF | TGTGCCAGCAGGACGACAGGGGGGTCCTACGAGCAGTACTTC
15 | TRBJ2-5 | few | TRBV5-1 | TRBD1 | CASSSGQGVSETQYF | TGCGCCAGCAGTTCGGGACAGGGGGTTTCAGAGACCCAGTACTTC
14 | TRBJ1-4 | NA | TRBV19 | NA | CASRAGTLNEKLFF | TGTGCCAGTAGAGCGGGGACACTCAATGAAAAACTGTTTTTT
14 | TRBJ1-2 | NA | TRBV4-1 | NA | CASSHPQGNYGYTF | TGCGCCAGCAGCCACCCACAGGGAAACTATGGCTACACCTTC
13 | TRBJ1-2 | NA | TRBV2 | NA | CASSDHGGYGYTF | TGTGCCAGCAGCGACCATGGGGGGTATGGCTACACCTTC
13 | TRBJ2-2 | NA | TRBV18 | NA | CASSPQGPGELFF | TGTGCCAGCTCACCACAGGGGCCCGGGGAGCTGTTTTTT